These T cell receptor beta chains were read from a single sample in a study of T cells after posttransplantation cyclophosphamide. Some clones are missing from TCRdb's copy, which holds only in-frame ones; the method was immunoSEQ multiplex PCR. The sample gives about 47,000 clones, 92% of which show up once; less than 3.5% is in the top ten. Sequenced sample: PBMCs. All receptors come from a woman in her forties or fifties in good health and a related stem cell transplant donor. Each CDR3 is given with its conserved first and last residue. The D gene is left open where the match is weak. The listing skips clone size in some rows; elsewhere it reads once, few, many or a size class.

j_call v_call clone_size d_call cdr3_nt cdr3_aa
TRBJ2-5 TRBV28 . TRBD2 TGTGCCAGCAGTTCAACCGAGGGAGCGGGGGTGGGCCAAGAGACCCAGTACTTC CASSSTEGAGVGQETQYF
TRBJ2-2 TRBV7-2 . . TGTGCCAGCAGCTTAGGGCTGAACACCGGGGAGCTGTTTTTT CASSLGLNTGELFF
TRBJ2-1 TRBV9 . TRBD2 TGTGCCAGCAGCTCTCCGGGGGGGCGAGACAATGAGCAGTTCTTC CASSSPGGRDNEQFF
TRBJ2-1 TRBV2 . TRBD1 TGTGCCAGCAGTGTTCCGGGACAGGGGGCAGGTAATGAGCAGTTCTTC CASSVPGQGAGNEQFF
TRBJ2-1 TRBV5-1 . TRBD2 TGCGCCAGCAGCTCCGGGACTAGGTCCTTAAGTTACAATGAGCAGTTCTTC CASSSGTRSLSYNEQFF
TRBJ1-6 TRBV7-9 . TRBD1 TGTGCCAGCAGCTCCTCAGGGGGCGCGACCACTAATAATTCACCCCTCCACTTT CASSSSGGATTNNSPLHF
TRBJ2-3 TRBV7-2 . . TGTGCCAGCAGCTTAGTGGGGGGTATCAGCACAGATACGCAGTATTTT CASSLVGGISTDTQYF
TRBJ2-3 TRBV19 . . TGTGCCAGTAGTATAATCACGGGGATCCGCACAGATACGCAGTATTTT CASSIITGIRTDTQYF
TRBJ2-6 TRBV27 few TRBD1 TGTGCCAGCGGTCACAGGGGGCGCGGGGCCAACGTCCTGACTTTC CASGHRGRGANVLTF
TRBJ2-1 TRBV28 . TRBD2 TGTGCCAGCAGTTTAACTAGCGCGTACAATGAGCAGTTCTTC CASSLTSAYNEQFF
TRBJ2-1 TRBV29-1 few TRBD2 TGCAGCGTTGAAGATGACGGGAGGGCCTCGAGCTCCTACAATGAGCAGTTCTTC CSVEDDGRASSSYNEQFF
TRBJ2-3 TRBV2 . . TGTGCCAGCAGACCCACAGGGACAGATACGCAGTATTTT CASRPTGTDTQYF
TRBJ2-1 TRBV5-4 once TRBD2 TGTGCCAGCAGCTTGCTAGCGGGAGGGCCCGCCTACAATGAGCAGTTCTTC CASSLLAGGPAYNEQFF
TRBJ2-1 TRBV18 once TRBD2 TGTGCCAGCTCACCACAAGCGGGAGTAGTCAATGAGCAGTTCTTC CASSPQAGVVNEQFF
TRBJ1-5 TRBV25-1 . . TGTGCCAGCAGTGACAGTGCCAATCAGCCCCAGCATTTT CASSDSANQPQHF
TRBJ1-5 TRBV29-1 . . TGCAGCGTTGAAGAAGGAGGGGTTGGCAATCAGCCCCAGCATTTT CSVEEGGVGNQPQHF
TRBJ2-7 TRBV5-6 once TRBD2 TGTGCCAGCAGCTTGGCTAGCGGGAGGTTCTACGAGCAGTACTTC CASSLASGRFYEQYF
TRBJ2-1 TRBV6-5 . TRBD2 TGTGCCAGCAGTTTCCCAGGGGGTAGCGGGAGTGGAGAGTTCTTC CASSFPGGSGSGEFF
TRBJ2-1 TRBV5-1 few TRBD2 TGCGCCAGCAGCTTGGTTGGGGGGGGTTCAAATGAGCAGTTCTTC CASSLVGGGSNEQFF
TRBJ2-1 TRBV19 . TRBD2 TGTGCCAGTAGTATCCTAGCGGGGGGCGAGAATGAGCAGTTCTTC CASSILAGGENEQFF
TRBJ1-1 TRBV7-9 . . TGTGCCAGCAGCTCATACAGGGCCAAGAACACTGAAGCTTTCTTT CASSSYRAKNTEAFF
TRBJ1-3 TRBV5-1 . . TGCGCCAGCAGCTTGGCCGGGAGCTCTGGAAACACCATATATTTT CASSLAGSSGNTIYF
TRBJ1-5 TRBV19 once TRBD1 TGTGCCAGTAGTTTCCGACAGGGGGCCGATTATCAGCCCCAGCATTTT CASSFRQGADYQPQHF
TRBJ2-7 TRBV27 . . TGTGCCAGCAGTTTAACGCACTCATCCTACGAGCAGTACTTC CASSLTHSSYEQYF
TRBJ2-7 TRBV7-2 . . TGTGCCAGCAGCTTCAGACAATACGAGCAGTACTTC CASSFRQYEQYF
TRBJ1-2 TRBV6-6 . TRBD1 TGTGCCAGCAGTCACAGGGGTCTTGGCTATGGCTACACCTTC CASSHRGLGYGYTF